Sequencing of this TCR beta chain was carried out in a study of T cell repertoires in cytomegalovirus infection. Study at large: TCR beta signatures that were public indicated CMV infection and matching HLA type. Overall study findings and caveats: Using cumulative public TCR beta family frequency, the authors identified those who carried CMV together with the relevant HLA. The ex vivo response was dominated by HLA-C-restricted CMV-specific TCR beta clonotypes.

TCRdb processed the reads anew with MiXCR; each CDR3 protein has one entry. This table holds around 630,000 distinct CDR3 sequences, 20% to 25% found once. This clonotype has a count of ten or more. The target antigen is unknown. CDR3 size: 12 residues. V was trimmed by 4 bases and J by 6 bases, leaving 7 bases between them. Germline CDR1 reads SGHTA; CDR2 reads FQGNSA. The material sequenced was CD8+ T cells from PBMCs. The sequence came from a human donor in good health (CMV status not recorded). Some clones in this sample may be carry-over from other donors' samples. The chain has TRBV7-2 and TRBJ2-1, with unresolved D. The CDR3 spells CASSYWSNEQFF. CDR3 DNA sequence: TGTGCCAGCAGCTACTGGAGCAATGAGCAGTTCTTC. Full variable domain (outside the CDR3, taken from reference TRBV7-2 and TRBJ2-1): GAGVSQSPSNKVTEKGKDVELRCDPISGHTALYWYRQSLGQGLEFLIYFQGNSAPDKSGLPSDRFSAERTGGSVSTLTIQRTQQEDSAVYLCASSYWSNEQFFGPGTRLTVL.